This entry lists 32 T cell receptor beta chains sequenced from one sample in a study of blood T cell repertoires in COVID-19. Method: immunoSEQ multiplex PCR; TCRdb's copy keeps in-frame clones and lacks some. The sample shows around 310,000 clones, about 90% of them seen only once. The sequencing sample was made of PBMCs or T cells enriched from blood (not recorded which). The receptor source for this set is a woman in her twenties or thirties who had recovered from COVID-19.

The chain uses TRBV6-4 and TRBJ1-6, with TRBD1 identical over 8 bases. CDR3 size: 15 residues. V shed 6 bases and J 8 bases; nucleotides not matched to a gene: 9. Germline CDR1 reads MRHNA; CDR2 reads SNTAGT. The chain's CDR3 is CASRRTGSRHSPLHF. The CDR3 DNA sequence: TGTGCCAGCAGGCGGACAGGGAGTCGGCATTCACCCCTCCACTTT.

The chain links TRBV11-2 to TRBJ2-7; D is perhaps TRBD2 (6 bases). The germline V gene has CDR1 SGHAT and CDR2 FQNNGV. Trimming took 5 bases from V and 6 from J, leaving 14 bases between them. The CDR3 covers 13 residues. CDR3 loop: CASSPHGGSEQYF. The CDR3 DNA sequence: TGTGCCAGCAGCCCTCACGGGGGAAGCGAGCAGTACTTC.

A word on this clone: The sample has other DNA sequences that encode this CDR3 too. The chain uses TRBV19 and TRBJ1-1; D may be TRBD1 (6 bases). V was shortened by 3 bases and J by 0 bases, with 8 bases between the two germline ends. CDR1 is LNHDA and CDR2 is SQIVND in the germline V gene (reference sequence). The CDR3 contains 14 residues. Here the CDR3 reads CASSIGGLNTEAFF. DNA for the CDR3: TGTGCCAGTAGTATCGGGGGGCTGAACACTGAAGCTTTCTTT.

The rearrangement uses TRBV5-6 and TRBJ2-3; TRBD2 matches at 8 bases. Per germline, CDR1 SGHDT and CDR2 YYEEEE. This CDR3 is built from 16 residues. Unmatched junction bases numbered 6, after V lost 2 bases and J lost 1 base. CDR3 amino acids: CASSLEREFGTDTQYF. CDR3 nucleotides: TGTGCCAGCAGCTTAGAGCGGGAGTTCGGCACAGATACGCAGTATTTT.

The chain is built from TRBV5-1 and TRBJ2-3; perhaps TRBD2 as D (5 bases). In germline, CDR1 is SGHRS, CDR2 YFSETQ. This CDR3 contains 16 residues. Trimming removed 0 bases from V and 2 bases from J, with 13 bases in between. As DNA, the CDR3 is TGCGCCAGCAGCTTGGGTGCTAGCTCCTCCACAGATACGCAGTATTTT. It encodes CASSLGASSSTDTQYF.

The V and J genes are TRBV24-1 and TRBJ2-1; TRBD2 agrees at 7 bases. CDR1 is KGHDR, CDR2 SFDVKD, per germline. Trimming took 8 bases from V and 8 from J; bases not matched to a gene: 11. The CDR3 has 14 residues. The CDR3, as DNA: TGTGCCACCAATGCTGCGGGAGAGGTCTATGAGCAGTTCTTC. Translation: CATNAAGEVYEQFF.

The chain couples TRBV10-3 to TRBJ2-7; 9 nucleotides align to TRBD1. The V gene end was trimmed by 10 bases and the J gene end by 2 bases; junction bases not matched to a gene: 6. Germline V gene lookup returns CDR1 ENHRY and CDR2 SYGVKD. There are 13 residues in the CDR3. The CDR3 is CATETGGTYEQYF. CDR3 DNA sequence: TGTGCCACCGAGACAGGGGGTACCTACGAGCAGTACTTC.

The V and J genes are TRBV20-1 and TRBJ1-5, with 8 nucleotides matching TRBD1. Germline loops: CDR1 DFQATT, CDR2 SNEGSKA (reference sequence). Trimming took 3 bases from V and 7 from J; bases not matched to a gene: 14. There are 16 residues in the CDR3. The CDR3 DNA sequence: TGCAGTGCTAGTAGGCCCCAGGGGGCTCGAGGCCAGCCCCAGCATTTT. This encodes CSASRPQGARGQPQHF.

The chain employs TRBV27 and TRBJ1-1; D call uncertain. In germline, CDR1 is MNHEY, CDR2 SMNVEV (reference sequence). The CDR3 contains 12 residues. Between the trimmed V and J ends, which lost 3 bases and 6 bases, there was a span of 8 bases. The CDR3: CASSFAGAEAFF. CDR3 sequence (DNA): TGTGCCAGCAGTTTTGCGGGCGCTGAAGCTTTCTTT.

The chain combines TRBV11-2 with TRBJ2-1, with TRBD1 matching over 12 bases. J gave up 10 bases and V 5 bases, and 6 bases lay outside the gene matches. CDR3 length: 14 amino acids. Germline V lookup: CDR1 SGHAT, CDR2 FQNNGV. The CDR3 DNA is TGTGCCAGCAGCCCTGGGACAGGGGGCAGAGAGCAGTTCTTC. Translated: CASSPGTGGREQFF. Combining the CDR3 with reference TRBV11-2 and TRBJ2-1 gives the whole variable domain EAGVAQSPRYKIIEKRQSVAFWCNPISGHATLYWYQQILGQGPKLLIQFQNNGVVDDSQLPKDRFSAERLKGVDSTLKIQPAKLEDSAVYLCASSPGTGGREQFFGPGTRLTVL.

The rearrangement links TRBV3-1 (or the pseudogene TRBV3-2) to TRBJ2-1, with 15 bases identical to TRBD2. Germline V CDR1 and CDR2: LGHDT, YNNKEL (reference sequence). The CDR3 loop spans 20 amino acids. Trimming took 2 bases from V and 0 from J; bases not matched to a gene: 8. The CDR3 here is CASSQRGLAGGLSSYNEQFF. In DNA, the CDR3 is TGTGCCAGCAGCCAACGTGGACTAGCGGGAGGGTTGAGCTCCTACAATGAGCAGTTCTTC.

This clone appeared once. V and J are TRBV18 and TRBJ1-1; perhaps TRBD1 as D (6 bases). Trimming cost V 4 bases and J 3 bases, with 15 bases left between them. Germline V gene sequence: CDR1 KGHSH, CDR2 LQKENI. The CDR3 is 15 residues long. The CDR3 is CASSLRGARDTEAFF. The CDR3 nucleotides are TGTGCCAGCTCACTCCGGGGGGCGAGGGACACTGAAGCTTTCTTT.

V is TRBV6-1 and J is TRBJ2-2; tentatively, D is TRBD2 (5 bases). Germline V gene data show CDR1 as MNHNS and CDR2 as SASEGT. The CDR3 runs 14 residues. Trimming pared 3 bases from V and 5 bases from J, leaving 10 bases between. The chain's CDR3 is CASSDSTGTGELFF. The CDR3 DNA sequence: TGTGCCAGCAGTGACAGCACGGGGACCGGGGAGCTGTTTTTT.

This clone was counted once. The genes are TRBV5-1 and TRBJ1-2; possible D gene TRBD1, 6 bases. Germline V gene sequence: CDR1 SGHRS, CDR2 YFSETQ. The ends were cut back, 5 bases at V and 8 bases at J, with 22 bases in the middle. The CDR3 loop spans 15 amino acids. The CDR3 loop reads CASRANLQGITGYTF. CDR3 sequence (DNA): TGCGCCAGCAGAGCCAACCTACAGGGAATTACGGGCTACACCTTC. The full variable domain, rest sourced from reference TRBV5-1 and TRBJ1-2, is KAGVTQTPRYLIKTRGQQVTLSCSPISGHRSVSWYQQTPGQGLQFLFEYFSETQRNKGNFPGRFSGRQFSNSRSEMNVSTLELGDSALYLCASRANLQGITGYTFGSGTRLTVV.

The chain has TRBV9 and TRBJ1-5; TRBD1 agrees at 10 bases. The V gene end was trimmed by 5 bases and the J gene end by 7 bases; junction bases not matched to a gene: 6. This CDR3 has 14 residues. Germline assignment: CDR1 SGDLS and CDR2 YYNGEE. CDR3 sequence reads: CASSAGTGEQPQHF. CDR3 DNA: TGTGCCAGCAGTGCCGGGACAGGGGAACAGCCCCAGCATTTT.

This rearrangement joins TRBV3-1 (or the pseudogene TRBV3-2) to TRBJ2-7; 11 nucleotides align to TRBD2. Germline loops: CDR1 LGHDT, CDR2 YNNKEL (reference sequence). Trimming took 1 base from V and 5 from J; bases not matched to a gene: 4. This CDR3 has 15 amino acids. The CDR3 loop is CASSQVLAGVHEQYF. Here the CDR3 DNA reads TGTGCCAGCAGCCAAGTACTAGCGGGAGTCCACGAGCAGTACTTC.

The rearrangement links TRBV3-1 (or the pseudogene TRBV3-2) to TRBJ2-7; no firm D call. Germline values: CDR1 LGHDT, CDR2 YNNKEL (reference sequence). Trimming cost V 4 bases and J 6 bases, with 10 bases left between them. This CDR3 comprises 12 residues. The CDR3: CASSLRPGEQYF. The CDR3 DNA follows: TGTGCCAGCAGCCTCCGCCCGGGCGAGCAGTACTTC.

J is TRBJ1-5 and V is TRBV7-9, with D unresolved. The CDR3 runs 12 residues. V gave up 5 bases and J gave up 6 bases, with 8 bases separating them. CDR1 is SEHNR and CDR2 is FQNEAQ in the germline V gene (reference sequence). DNA for the CDR3: TGTGCCAGCAGCATCCGAGGTCAGCCCCAGCATTTT. Translating it yields CASSIRGQPQHF.

The chain links TRBV6-1 to TRBJ1-4; D unresolved. The germline V gene encodes CDR1 MNHNS and CDR2 SASEGT. This CDR3 has 14 amino acids. V dropped 3 bases and J dropped 8 bases, with 13 bases sitting between them. DNA for the CDR3: TGTGCCAGCAGTGACACAGCCGGTTACGAAAAACTGTTTTTT. Its translation is CASSDTAGYEKLFF.

This chain uses TRBV12-5 with TRBJ2-1; 7 positions agree with TRBD2. The CDR3 has 14 amino acids. The germline gives CDR1 LGHNT, CDR2 FRNRAP. J was trimmed by 4 bases and V by 6 bases; bases with no gene match: 6. The CDR3 DNA reads as TGTGCTAGTGGCCTAGCGGACCCTTACAATGAGCAGTTCTTC. Amino acid sequence: CASGLADPYNEQFF. Based on the CDR3 plus reference TRBV12-5 and TRBJ2-1, the full variable domain is DARVTQTPRHKVTEMGQEVTMRCQPILGHNTVFWYRQTMMQGLELLAYFRNRAPLDDSGMPKDRFSAEMPDATLATLKIQPSEPRDSAVYFCASGLADPYNEQFFGPGTRLTVL.

This clone is a singleton in its sample. The CDR3: CASSSGIAVNEQFF. In DNA form, the CDR3 reads TGTGCCAGCAGTTCTGGGATAGCGGTCAATGAGCAGTTCTTC. The chain links TRBV27 to TRBJ2-1, with D possibly TRBD2 on 6 matching bases. Germline CDR1 is MNHEY and CDR2 is SMNVEV (reference sequence). This CDR3 spans 14 amino acids. Deletions cut 4 bases from V and 6 bases from J, with 13 bases between.

The chain combines TRBV27 with TRBJ2-7, with D tentatively TRBD1 (5 bases). CDR1 and CDR2 from the germline V gene are MNHEY and SMNVEV (reference sequence). The CDR3 length is 16 residues. Trimming shortened V by 3 bases and J by 0 bases, and 15 bases separated the two germline ends. The DNA for the CDR3 is TGTGCCAGCAGTTTCCGTGCAGGGTCGGGCTCCTACGAGCAGTACTTC. Amino acids: CASSFRAGSGSYEQYF.

The DNA for the CDR3 is TGTGCCAGCAGTGGTCTAGCGGGAGAGCGGTACGAGCAGTACTTC. Protein sequence: CASSGLAGERYEQYF. This chain links TRBV2 with TRBJ2-7; 10 bases agree with TRBD2. CDR1 is SNHLY and CDR2 is FYNNEI in the germline V gene. Losses at the gene ends were 4 bases for V and 4 bases for J; bases not matched to a gene: 7. This CDR3 has 15 amino acids. The whole variable domain, filled in from reference TRBV2 and TRBJ2-7, reads EPEVTQTPSHQVTQMGQEVILRCVPISNHLYFYWYRQILGQKVEFLVSFYNNEISEKSEIFDDQFSVERPDGSNFTLKIRSTKLEDSAMYFCASSGLAGERYEQYFGPGTRLTVT.

This clone was found once. This chain joins TRBV30 and TRBJ2-5; 7 nucleotides align to TRBD2. The CDR3 is made up of 15 amino acids. CDR1 is GTSNPN, CDR2 SVGIG, per germline (reference sequence). Germline trimming cut 0 bases from V and 8 bases from J; bases unmatched to any gene: 12. CDR3 amino acids: CAWSVSSGMLGTQYF. CDR3 coding DNA: TGTGCCTGGAGTGTATCCAGCGGGATGCTCGGAACCCAGTACTTC. The whole variable domain, filled in from reference TRBV30 and TRBJ2-5, reads SQTIHQWPATLVQPVGSPLSLECTVEGTSNPNLYWYRQAAGRGLQLLFYSVGIGQISSEVPQNLSASRPQDRQFILSSKKLLLSDSGFYLCAWSVSSGMLGTQYFGPGTRLLVL.

The chain is built from TRBV18 and TRBJ2-1; no clear D. Trimming took 1 base from V and 6 from J, leaving 13 bases between them. The CDR3 is made up of 15 amino acids. The germline V gene has CDR1 KGHSH and CDR2 LQKENI. CDR3 DNA: TGTGCCAGCTCACCACTCGTAGATGCCCTCAATGAGCAGTTCTTC. Translating gives CASSPLVDALNEQFF.

The chain couples TRBV5-4 to TRBJ2-2; 7 nucleotides line up with TRBD1. There are 18 residues in the CDR3. Losses at the gene ends were 3 bases for V and 0 bases for J; bases not matched to a gene: 11. CDR1 SGHNT and CDR2 YYREEE come from the germline V gene (reference sequence). The chain's CDR3 is CASSSYSSGGANTGELFF. In nucleotides, the CDR3 is TGTGCCAGCAGCTCATATTCGTCAGGGGGAGCGAACACCGGGGAGCTGTTTTTT.

V usage is TRBV6-4 and J usage is TRBJ1-2; 9 nucleotides align to TRBD1. The CDR3 extends over 13 amino acids. J was trimmed by 8 bases and V by 5 bases; bases with no gene match: 6. Germline V gene data show CDR1 as MRHNA and CDR2 as SNTAGT. The CDR3 sequence: CASSRDRAGGYTF. The CDR3 DNA is TGTGCCAGCAGTCGGGACAGGGCAGGGGGCTACACCTTC.

The rearrangement joins TRBV19 to TRBJ2-3, with D tentatively TRBD2 (6 bases). Trimming removed 6 bases from V and 5 bases from J, with 9 bases in between. The CDR3 has 12 residues. Germline CDR1 and CDR2: LNHDA and SQIVND (reference sequence). The CDR3 protein is CASSGSGDTQYF. CDR3 DNA: TGTGCCAGTAGCGGGAGTGGAGATACGCAGTATTTT.

The J gene is TRBJ1-1, the V gene TRBV10-3; 8 bases are a match to TRBD1. The ends lost 9 bases at V and 0 bases at J; junction bases unmatched: 6. CDR3 size: 14 residues. The germline gives CDR1 ENHRY, CDR2 SYGVKD. The DNA of the CDR3 is TGTGCCATTTCCCAGGGGGCCGTGAACACTGAAGCTTTCTTT. This gives the protein CAISQGAVNTEAFF.

The chain couples TRBV18 to TRBJ2-3; a possible D gene is TRBD2 (6 bases). This CDR3 has 14 residues. The V and J ends lost 2 bases and 6 bases respectively, with 12 bases between them. Germline CDR1 reads KGHSH; CDR2 reads LQKENI. Here the CDR3 DNA reads TGTGCCAGCTCACCAGCGGGAATCCCTGATACGCAGTATTTT. Amino acids: CASSPAGIPDTQYF.

The chain carries TRBV9 and TRBJ2-7; 10 bases agree with TRBD2. The CDR3 extends over 17 amino acids. Germline assignment: CDR1 SGDLS and CDR2 YYNGEE. Trimming at V came to 0 bases and at J to 3 bases, leaving 9 bases not matched to a gene. CDR3: CASSVEAIGTSVYEQYF. The CDR3 coding sequence is TGTGCCAGCAGCGTAGAGGCTATAGGGACTAGCGTCTACGAGCAGTACTTC. The whole variable domain, filled in from reference TRBV9 and TRBJ2-7, reads DSGVTQTPKHLITATGQRVTLRCSPRSGDLSVYWYQQSLDQGLQFLIQYYNGEERAKGNILERFSAQQFPDLHSELNLSSLELGDSALYFCASSVEAIGTSVYEQYFGPGTRLTVT.

The rearrangement joins TRBV6-4 to TRBJ2-3; D is possibly TRBD2 (6 bases). This CDR3 is 15 amino acids long. Germline-derived CDR1 and CDR2 are MRHNA and SNTAGT. The germline V and J ends were trimmed by 6 bases and 4 bases, with 17 bases remaining between them. This CDR3 is CASSPGAPGADTQYF. CDR3 nucleotide sequence: TGTGCCAGCAGCCCCGGAGCGCCGGGGGCAGATACGCAGTATTTT.